Given below is one T cell receptor beta chain in context. This entry belongs to a study of patients and donors after allogeneic stem cell transplantation. This CDR3 is built from 12 residues. The germline V gene encodes CDR1 DFQATT and CDR2 SNEGSKA (reference sequence). Trimming left V 5 bases short and J 3 bases short, with 11 bases between. TCRdb reprocessed the RT-PCR reads via MiXCR and lists one record per CDR3 protein. This sample has under 200,000 distinct CDR3 sequences, with more than 20% found just once. The material sequenced was blood, either unsorted or a sorted T cell fraction (not recorded which). This chain connects TRBV20-1 to TRBJ2-7; the D is unclear. The receptor comes from a human donor who was either an allogeneic HSCT recipient or a stem cell or donor lymphocyte infusion donor (not recorded which). It is not recorded whose cells these are; they may come from a transplant donor. In nucleotides, the CDR3 is TGCAGTGCTCAGGATCGCATCTACGAGCAGTACTTC. Amino acid sequence: CSAQDRIYEQYF.